Below are 18 T cell receptor beta chains sequenced from a single sample in a study of T cell repertoires in cytomegalovirus infection. These TCRs' antigens remain unknown. TCRdb passed the reads through MiXCR, listing each CDR3 protein once. The data contain about 85,000 distinct CDR3 sequences, around half of them singletons. Sequencing used CD8+ T cells from cultured PBMCs, obtained from culture after CMV antigen stimulation. These receptors came from a human donor in good health (CMV status not recorded). Some clones in this sample may be carry-over from other donors' samples.

This clonotype appeared a few times. The chain joins TRBV7-8 to TRBJ2-5; 12 nucleotides align to TRBD2. After removal of 5 bases from V and 4 bases from J, the junction contained 8 bases not matched to a gene. There are 16 residues in the CDR3. Germline CDR1 reads SGHVS; CDR2 reads FQNEAQ. The chain's CDR3 is CASSPGLAGTRETQYF. DNA for the CDR3: TGTGCCAGCAGCCCGGGACTAGCGGGCACAAGAGAGACCCAGTACTTC.

CDR3 sequence reads: CASSWVRGLGEQYF. DNA of the CDR3: TGTGCCAGCAGCTGGGTCAGGGGGCTGGGGGAGCAGTACTTC. This rearrangement joins TRBV7-1 to TRBJ2-7; 8 positions agree with TRBD1. TRBV7-1 is an ORF, and what it does is uncertain. The V and J ends lost 4 bases and 7 bases, in that order; junction bases with no gene match: 9. The CDR3 is 14 amino acids.

The chain is built from TRBV29-1 and TRBJ1-5; TRBD1 is a possible D gene (5 bases). The V end lost 7 bases, the J end lost 3 bases, and 16 bases lay between the germline ends. CDR1 and CDR2 from the germline V gene are SQVTM and ANQGSEA. The CDR3 length is 14 residues. DNA for the CDR3: TGCAGCGCGGCCGGGACGGATCCCAATCAGCCCCAGCATTTT. This gives the protein CSAAGTDPNQPQHF. The entire variable domain, with the rest obtained from reference TRBV29-1 and TRBJ1-5, is as follows: SAVISQKPSRDICQRGTSLTIQCQVDSQVTMMFWYRQQPGQSLTLIATANQGSEATYESGFVIDKFPISRPNLTFSTLTVSNMSPEDSSIYLCSAAGTDPNQPQHFGDGTRLSIL.

The J gene is TRBJ2-2, the V gene TRBV6-1, with 8 bases fitting TRBD1. V lost 7 bases and J lost 3; bases outside the gene matches: 7. The CDR3 is made up of 15 amino acids. Germline V lookup: CDR1 MNHNS, CDR2 SASEGT. DNA of the CDR3: TGTGCCAGCAAGTTCGACAGGGGTGACACCGGGGAGCTGTTTTTT. Its protein product is CASKFDRGDTGELFF.

This sequence joins TRBV27 and TRBJ2-1; D uncertain. The CDR3 spans 13 residues. V was shortened by 3 bases and J by 7 bases, with 10 bases between the two germline ends. Germline-derived CDR1 and CDR2 are MNHEY and SMNVEV (reference sequence). The CDR3 bases are TGTGCCAGCAGTTTCAGGATCCGAAATGAGCAGTTCTTC. This gives the protein CASSFRIRNEQFF.

The chain links TRBV20-1 to TRBJ2-1; D may be TRBD2 (5 bases). The V end was cut by 6 bases, the J end by 4 bases, with 19 bases between. This CDR3 has 15 amino acids. CDR1 is DFQATT and CDR2 is SNEGSKA in the germline V gene (reference sequence). Written as DNA, the CDR3 is TGCAGTGCCAGCGGCGGCCGGGGTTCATACAATGAGCAGTTCTTC. Protein: CSASGGRGSYNEQFF.

The sample holds a few counts of this clonotype. The chain carries TRBV19 and TRBJ2-7, with D possibly being TRBD2 (6 bases). The CDR3 spans 13 residues. The V end was cut by 5 bases, the J end by 3 bases, with 11 bases between. In germline, CDR1 is LNHDA, CDR2 SQIVND (reference sequence). The CDR3 sequence: CASSPGLRYEQYF. Written as DNA, the CDR3 is TGTGCCAGTAGTCCAGGACTACGCTACGAGCAGTACTTC.

This chain connects TRBV12-3 or TRBV12-4 to TRBJ1-1; no firm D call. CDR3 size: 12 residues. The ends were cut back, 3 bases at V and 6 bases at J, with 8 bases in the middle. CDR3 sequence reads: CASSLEGPEAFF. In DNA form, the CDR3 reads TGTGCCAGCAGTTTGGAAGGCCCTGAAGCTTTCTTT.

The genes are TRBV7-3 and TRBJ2-5; TRBD2 is a possible D gene (5 bases). The germline V and J ends were trimmed by 4 bases and 4 bases, with 13 bases remaining between them. Germline V gene lookup returns CDR1 SGHTA and CDR2 FQGTGA. The CDR3 runs 14 residues. The CDR3 here is CASSSSGIGETQYF. CDR3 sequence (DNA): TGTGCCAGCAGCTCTTCGGGGATAGGAGAGACCCAGTACTTC.

This clonotype has a handful of counts. V is TRBV6-1 and J is TRBJ2-2; 8 nucleotides align to TRBD1. CDR1 MNHNS and CDR2 SASEGT come from the germline V gene. The CDR3 consists of 16 residues. V was clipped by 11 bases and J by 5 bases; unmatched bases: 16. CDR3: CAGALGQGSLTGELFF. DNA of the CDR3: TGTGCCGGGGCCCTCGGACAGGGAAGTTTAACCGGGGAGCTGTTTTTT.

The V and J genes are TRBV5-6 and TRBJ2-1; D is ambiguous. V lost 0 bases, J lost 6 bases, and 7 bases lay in between. From germline, CDR1 is SGHDT and CDR2 YYEEEE. There are 13 residues in the CDR3. The CDR3 loop reads CASSLGPFNEQFF. For the CDR3, the DNA is TGTGCCAGCAGCTTGGGGCCATTCAATGAGCAGTTCTTC.

The rearrangement joins TRBV7-8 to TRBJ1-6; unclear D gene. The germline V gene has CDR1 SGHVS and CDR2 FQNEAQ. CDR3 length equals 13 residues. V lost 5 bases and J 8 bases, leaving 10 bases between the germline ends. The CDR3: CASSPSRYSPLHF. As DNA, the CDR3 is TGTGCCAGCAGCCCGTCCCGGTATTCACCCCTCCACTTT. The full variable domain, completed using reference TRBV7-8 and TRBJ1-6, is GAGVSQSPRYKVAKRGQDVALRCDPISGHVSLFWYQQALGQGPEFLTYFQNEAQLDKSGLPSDRFFAERPEGSVSTLKIQRTQQEDSAVYLCASSPSRYSPLHFGNGTRLTVT.

The chain recombines TRBV6-5 with TRBJ1-1; no reliable D call. With 0 bases removed from V and 7 bases from J, the gap between germline ends came to 12 bases. The CDR3 runs 14 residues. Germline V lookup: CDR1 MNHEY, CDR2 SVGAGI. For the CDR3, the DNA is TGTGCCAGCAGTTACTCCCAATTGAAGCGTGAAGCTTTCTTT. Translating it yields CASSYSQLKREAFF.

The V gene is TRBV12-3 or TRBV12-4, the J gene TRBJ2-7, with 7 bases matching TRBD2. The CDR3 has 16 residues. V lost 3 bases and J lost 5; bases outside the gene matches: 13. This CDR3 is CASSFSGRRERNEQYF. CDR3 nucleotides: TGTGCCAGCAGTTTCAGTGGCCGGCGGGAGAGAAACGAGCAGTACTTC.

The CDR3 DNA reads as TGTGCCAGCAGTTTATCTAGCGGGGACTCCTACAATGAGCAGTTCTTC. This encodes CASSLSSGDSYNEQFF. This chain connects TRBV27 to TRBJ2-1; 8 nucleotides agree with TRBD2. The CDR3 is 16 residues long. With 0 bases clipped from V and 0 bases from J, the junction kept 1 base outside the gene matches. Germline V gene data show CDR1 as MNHEY and CDR2 as SMNVEV (reference sequence).

In DNA, the CDR3 is TGTGCCAGCAGTTTTGGTGTTAGGGACAGACTCTACGAGCAGTACTTC. Protein sequence: CASSFGVRDRLYEQYF. This rearrangement joins TRBV28 to TRBJ2-7; 7 bases agree with TRBD1. Germline V CDR1 and CDR2: MDHEN, SYDVKM. The CDR3 covers 16 residues. The V and J ends lost 3 bases and 3 bases, in that order; junction bases with no gene match: 11.

V is TRBV15 and J is TRBJ2-3, with D possibly TRBD1 on 8 matching bases. V was cut by 1 base and J by 3 bases, with 11 bases left in between. The CDR3 extends over 15 amino acids. Germline assignment: CDR1 LNHNV and CDR2 YYDKDF (reference sequence). CDR3 nucleotides: TGTGCCACCAGCAGAGTACAGGGGGGGACAGATACGCAGTATTTT. Translated, it gives CATSRVQGGTDTQYF.

CDR3 residues: CASSSAAGTSGRVSGELFF. As DNA, the CDR3 is TGTGCCAGCAGCTCGGCCGCCGGGACTAGCGGGAGGGTATCCGGGGAGCTGTTTTTT. This rearrangement joins TRBV7-2 to TRBJ2-2; the match to TRBD2 covers 16 bases. The germline CDR1 and CDR2 sequences are SGHTA and FQGNSA. Trimming at V came to 4 bases and at J to 6 bases, leaving 11 bases not matched to a gene. The CDR3 is 19 residues long.